The T cell receptor beta chain under discussion was sequenced for a study of blood T cell repertoires in COVID-19 (TCRdb year 2020). Broadly, across the study: Samples from collaborators originated in the United States, Italy and Spain and spanned both the acute and convalescent phases of COVID-19. The prospective study material was composed of cDNA or gDNA derived from T cells, B-cell-depleted T cells, or PBMCs. Subjects who had been exposed to COVID-19, were actively infected with it, or had recovered from it provided the deeply sampled blood TCRbeta repertoires that made up the dataset. The repertoires were released in a freely available public database meant as a resource for research on the immune response to SARS-CoV-2. The samples were drawn from two sources: the first 160 participants of the ongoing ImmuneRACE study, and some 1,300 subjects contributed by 6 global collaborators. The sample metadata nearly always contained a de-identified subject ID, COVID-19 status, age in years and sex. Where available, HLA class I and class II types were obtained from metadata supplied by the sample provider rather than from assay-based typing.

Note on this clone: The antigen it recognizes is unknown. No much larger clone is present one base from it, and per-base qualities are unavailable.

The CDR3 sequence holds 12 residues, the cysteine and phenylalanine included. Just CDR3 DNA is preserved here, 36 bases in frame from base 1. At the junction V is shortened by 6 bases and J by 7 bases; bases outside the gene matches: 3. CDR1 and CDR2 are drawn from the germline V gene: MNHEY, SVGAGI. The full study reports these points: How much clinical and demographic metadata was included differed by source and by participant, and the metadata was provided uncurated.

At one collaborating source in Seattle, patients were enrolled during active infection and were followed longitudinally through the course of disease. The collaborating institutions used their own protocols to collect whole blood in K2EDTA tubes. For TCRbeta analysis, collaborator samples were shipped as frozen whole blood, as isolated PBMCs, or as DNA extracted from either sample type. The immunoSEQ Assay, a bias-controlled multiplex PCR, was used to amplify TCRbeta CDR3 regions from genomic DNA. The original pipeline was this. Nucleated cell counts per sample were estimated from amplification of reference gene primers within the assay. To quantify the absolute abundance of each unique TCRbeta CDR3 rearrangement, sequence reads were collapsed and filtered. Productive Simpson clonality was computed per sample as the square root of Simpson's diversity index over productive rearrangements. TCRdb mirrors the immuneACCESS table, restricted to in-frame sequences. Some clones are absent from its copies; in checked studies, under half trace to an unresolved V gene, and the reason for the others is unknown. From that table come the V and J calls and clone size; the DNA was used to work out D and trimming. In this sample the table shows nearly 250,000 clones, 86% of which occur a single time. The ten largest clones take up 5.5% to 6% of the sample.

The rearranged segments are TRBV6-5 and TRBJ1-2, and 9 junction bases match TRBD1. Sequenced input: peripheral blood. This clonotype was sampled from a woman of 80 years or more with COVID-19, enrolled during active disease. The DNA sequence follows: TGTGCCAGCAGCCCGGACAGGGGTGGCTACACCTTC. Translated, it reads CASSPDRGGYTF.